This TCR beta chain was captured in a study of post-analysis software for immune sequencing data. Study background: Several disease courses (relapsing-remitting, secondary progressive and progressive-relapsing) of multiple sclerosis were included. Whole-study findings and limits: Comparison with controls showed significantly lower normalized Chao1 diversity in multiple sclerosis patients. With TRBV5-6, TRBV5-1 and TRBV20-1 included, about 5 TRBV segments were more frequent in patients than in controls.

Presence of unique molecular identifiers characterized the TCR beta cDNA libraries. TCRdb reanalysed the PCR reads using MiXCR and keeps one entry per CDR3 protein. Among a few hundred thousand distinct CDR3 sequences listed, roughly 36% were seen once. The V end was cut by 2 bases, the J end by 4 bases, with 8 bases between. This CDR3 spans 13 amino acids. Notes on this clonotype: Its target is unknown.

The rearrangement links TRBV12-3 or TRBV12-4 to TRBJ1-1; no definite D call. The source is a girl aged 5 to 17 with multiple sclerosis. Source material: blood. CDR3: CASSLIGSTEAFF. The CDR3, as DNA: TGTGCCAGCAGTTTAATTGGGAGCACTGAAGCTTTCTTT.